The 7 T cell receptor beta chains reported below all come from one sample, sequenced in a study of OX40 agonist ivuxolimab in advanced cancers. The assay was immunoSEQ multiplex PCR, and TCRdb's table has in-frame clones only and misses some. Among about 70,000 clones listed, about nine tenths were seen once. Sequencing used CD4+ or CD8+ T cells sorted from blood, obtained in a trial of the OX40 agonist ivuxolimab. These receptors came from an adult with an advanced solid tumor such as melanoma, head and neck, liver or kidney cancer.

The V and J genes are TRBV29-1 and TRBJ2-3; D gene uncertain. Germline V gene data show CDR1 as SQVTM and CDR2 as ANQGSEA. Between the trimmed V and J ends, which lost 4 bases and 4 bases, there was a span of 9 bases. This CDR3 spans 12 amino acids. The CDR3: CSVVGDPDTQYF. In nucleotides, the CDR3 is TGCAGCGTTGTAGGCGACCCAGATACGCAGTATTTT.

The CDR3 region has the DNA TGTGCCAGCAGCCTTTGGGATAATTCACCCCTCCACTTT. Amino acid sequence: CASSLWDNSPLHF. This rearrangement joins TRBV9 to TRBJ1-6; D uncertain. Trimming left V 4 bases short and J 5 bases short, with 7 bases between. CDR1 is SGDLS, CDR2 YYNGEE, per germline. This CDR3 has 13 residues.

The rearrangement joins TRBV19 to TRBJ1-5, with D uncertain. Trimming left V 2 bases short and J 3 bases short, with 8 bases between. This CDR3 spans 14 amino acids. Germline V gene sequence: CDR1 LNHDA, CDR2 SQIVND (reference sequence). CDR3 DNA: TGTGCCAGTAGTATAACCGGGTCCAATCAGCCCCAGCATTTT. It specifies CASSITGSNQPQHF.

The table lists this clone with a few counts. This chain uses TRBV18 with TRBJ2-3; TRBD2 might be the D (6 bases). The V end lost 3 bases, the J end lost 2 bases, and 15 bases lay between the germline ends. Germline lookup yields CDR1 KGHSH and CDR2 LQKENI. The length of the CDR3 is 16 residues. CDR3 sequence: CASSPGLYTLTDTQYF. DNA for the CDR3: TGTGCCAGCTCACCGGGACTCTACACCCTCACAGATACGCAGTATTTT.

This chain uses TRBV4-1 with TRBJ2-1; D unclear. CDR1 and CDR2 (germline): MGHRA, YSYEKL. The CDR3 contains 15 residues. V was trimmed by 1 base and J by 5 bases, leaving 12 bases between them. The CDR3 coding sequence is TGCGCCAGCAGCCAAGGGGCAGGAACGGACAATGAGCAGTTCTTC. The encoded protein is CASSQGAGTDNEQFF.

The chain recombines TRBV28 with TRBJ1-2; unclear D gene. Trimming took off 6 bases at V and 5 bases at J, with 7 bases between the two ends. Germline V gene data show CDR1 as MDHEN and CDR2 as SYDVKM. This CDR3 has 11 residues. The CDR3 coding sequence is TGTGCCAGCAGGCCTCAATATGGCTACACCTTC. Translating gives CASRPQYGYTF.

V is TRBV5-8 and J is TRBJ2-3; 13 bases are a match to TRBD2. J was trimmed by 6 bases and V by 5 bases; bases with no gene match: 12. Germline CDR1 SGHTS, CDR2 YDEGEE. The length of the CDR3 is 17 residues. The CDR3 region has the DNA TGTGCCAGCAGGGTCTTACTAGCGGGGGGGCTTATGGATACGCAGTATTTT. Translation gives CASRVLLAGGLMDTQYF.